The 18 T cell receptor beta chains presented below share a single source sample, sequenced in a study of T cell responses to AZD1222 COVID-19 vaccine. Sequencing used immunoSEQ multiplex PCR; TCRdb keeps in-frame clones, though not all of them. Of fewer than 50,000 clones detected, 80% to 95% appear once; the ten largest clones hold approximately 40%. This material consisted of peripheral blood, taken 28 days after the second AZD1222 dose. The receptors stem from an adult who received the AZD1222 COVID-19 vaccine.

The J gene is TRBJ1-2, the V gene TRBV7-2; weak D call: TRBD1 (6 bases). The V gene lost 1 base and the J gene lost 4 bases, with 10 bases spanning the gap. In germline, CDR1 is SGHTA, CDR2 FQGNSA. There are 14 residues in the CDR3. The CDR3 nucleotides are TGTGCCAGCAGCTTAGAGGACAGTAGCTATGGCTACACCTTC. Its translation: CASSLEDSSYGYTF.

In this sample, this clone turned up a few times. This chain joins TRBV7-9 and TRBJ1-5; tentative D call: TRBD1 (5 bases). The CDR3 contains 14 residues. V lost 5 bases to trimming and J lost 3 bases, with 11 bases between them. Looked up from germline, CDR1 is SEHNR and CDR2 is FQNEAQ (reference sequence). The chain's CDR3 is CASSQLTDNQPQHF. The CDR3 nucleotides are TGTGCCAGCAGCCAACTGACAGACAATCAGCCCCAGCATTTT.

V is TRBV6-2 or TRBV6-3 and J is TRBJ2-1, with no clear D. Trimming removed 5 bases from V and 0 bases from J, with 14 bases in between. This CDR3 comprises 16 residues. Per the germline V gene, CDR1 is MNHEY and CDR2 is SVGEGT. The CDR3 coding sequence is TGTGCCAGCAGTAAGACCGGCCCCTTCTCCTACAATGAGCAGTTCTTC. Residues: CASSKTGPFSYNEQFF.

The rearrangement joins TRBV5-4 to TRBJ2-1; 13 bases match TRBD2. V shed 3 bases and J 4 bases; nucleotides not matched to a gene: 4. Germline V gene sequence: CDR1 SGHNT, CDR2 YYREEE (reference sequence). The length of the CDR3 is 16 residues. CDR3 in DNA: TGTGCCAGCAGCTGGAGACTAGCGGGGGGATACAATGAGCAGTTCTTC. It specifies CASSWRLAGGYNEQFF.

The chain employs TRBV6-6 and TRBJ2-3, with D perhaps matching TRBD1 or TRBD2 (5 bases each). Germline V lookup: CDR1 MNHNY, CDR2 SVGAGI (reference sequence). Trimming cost V 6 bases and J 6 bases, with 7 bases left between them. CDR3 length: 11 amino acids. For the CDR3, the DNA is TGTGCCAGCAGGGGGGAGGATACGCAGTATTTT. Its protein is CASRGEDTQYF.

The chain uses TRBV7-2 and TRBJ1-4; the match to TRBD1 covers 7 bases. With V trimmed by 1 base and J by 8 bases, 10 bases remained unmatched. Looked up from germline, CDR1 is SGHTA and CDR2 is FQGNSA. The CDR3 runs to 16 residues. The DNA of the CDR3 is TGTGCCAGCAGCTTAGTTTTGTGGACAGGTCGGGAAAAACTGTTTTTT. It is translated as CASSLVLWTGREKLFF.

The rearrangement links TRBV7-9 to TRBJ1-1; D remains ambiguous. The length of the CDR3 is 14 residues. Per the germline V gene, CDR1 is SEHNR and CDR2 is FQNEAQ (reference sequence). V lost 5 bases and J lost 4, with 14 bases in between. CDR3 in amino acids: CASSRRQVSTEAFF. As DNA, the CDR3 is TGTGCCAGCAGCAGGCGCCAGGTTAGCACTGAAGCTTTCTTT.

In its sample, this clone was seen once. This sequence joins TRBV9 and TRBJ1-4, with D perhaps matching TRBD1 (6 bases). CDR3 size: 15 residues. Between the trimmed V and J ends, which lost 3 bases and 8 bases, there was a span of 17 bases. Germline V gene sequence: CDR1 SGDLS, CDR2 YYNGEE. The CDR3 bases are TGTGCCAGCAGCGCCGCGGTAGCAGGGGAGGAAAAACTGTTTTTT. Its translation is CASSAAVAGEEKLFF.

The genes are TRBV3-1 (or the pseudogene TRBV3-2) and TRBJ1-4, with D possibly being TRBD1 (5 bases). In germline, CDR1 is LGHDT, CDR2 YNNKEL (reference sequence). V was pared by 6 bases and J by 1 base, with 15 bases between. CDR3 length: 16 residues. The CDR3 nucleotides are TGTGCCAGCAGGGCGGGTCCGGGGGGAACTAATGAAAAACTGTTTTTT. It specifies CASRAGPGGTNEKLFF.

This clone was observed a single time. The rearrangement uses TRBV7-9 and TRBJ1-2, with D hard to call. CDR1 and CDR2 from the germline V gene are SEHNR and FQNEAQ (reference sequence). Trimming cost V 5 bases and J 4 bases, with 8 bases left between them. This CDR3 is built from 12 residues. The CDR3 nucleotides read TGTGCCAGCAGCGGGGAAAGCTATGGCTACACCTTC. Protein sequence: CASSGESYGYTF. Full variable domain (rest looked up from reference TRBV7-9 and TRBJ1-2): DTGVSQNPRHKITKRGQNVTFRCDPISEHNRLYWYRQTLGQGPEFLTYFQNEAQLEKSRLLSDRFSAERPKGSFSTLEIQRTEQGDSAMYLCASSGESYGYTFGSGTRLTVV.

The chain is built from TRBV11-3 and TRBJ2-3; 7 nucleotides align to TRBD1. The CDR3 sequence is 15 residues long. Trimming took 1 base from V and 3 from J; bases not matched to a gene: 4. CDR1 is SGHNT, CDR2 YENEEA, per germline. The CDR3 coding sequence is TGTGCCAGCAGCTTAGGTGACAGGGAAACAGATACGCAGTATTTT. Its protein product is CASSLGDRETDTQYF.

This chain connects TRBV19 to TRBJ2-7; maybe TRBD1 (6 bases). The germline CDR1 and CDR2 sequences are LNHDA and SQIVND (reference sequence). Trimming took off 2 bases at V and 10 bases at J, with 9 bases between the two ends. The CDR3 extends over 11 amino acids. CDR3 amino acids: CASSIRDKQYF. CDR3 DNA sequence: TGTGCCAGTAGTATAAGGGACAAACAGTACTTC.

The V call is TRBV11-2, the J call TRBJ1-4; 11 bases map to TRBD1. Trimming removed 0 bases from V and 8 bases from J; junction bases left unmatched: 5. CDR3 length: 16 residues. Looked up from germline, CDR1 is SGHAT and CDR2 is FQNNGV. CDR3 protein: CASSLDRTGGQEKLFF. In DNA, the CDR3 is TGTGCCAGCAGCTTAGATCGGACAGGGGGCCAAGAAAAACTGTTTTTT.

The chain has TRBV2 and TRBJ1-4, with no clear D. This CDR3 is built from 14 residues. Trimming shortened V by 8 bases and J by 4 bases, and 14 bases separated the two germline ends. Looked up from germline, CDR1 is SNHLY and CDR2 is FYNNEI. CDR3 sequence reads: CASARTDFNEKLFF. The CDR3, as DNA: TGTGCCAGCGCCCGAACGGACTTTAATGAAAAACTGTTTTTT.

This chain joins TRBV7-2 and TRBJ1-1; a possible D gene is TRBD1 (5 bases). This CDR3 has 13 amino acids. Trimming shortened V by 0 bases and J by 7 bases, and 9 bases separated the two germline ends. CDR1 and CDR2 (germline): SGHTA, FQGNSA. This CDR3 is CASSLARGVEAFF. CDR3 in DNA: TGTGCCAGCAGCTTAGCGCGGGGGGTTGAAGCTTTCTTT.

The rearrangement joins TRBV7-9 to TRBJ2-5; TRBD1 might be the D (6 bases). Germline V gene lookup returns CDR1 SEHNR and CDR2 FQNEAQ (reference sequence). The CDR3 is 15 amino acids. V was shortened by 0 bases and J by 1 base, with 9 bases between the two germline ends. CDR3 sequence (DNA): TGTGCCAGCAGCTTAGCGGTGGGGGCCCAAGAGACCCAGTACTTC. Protein sequence: CASSLAVGAQETQYF. Looking up the rest from reference TRBV7-9 and TRBJ2-5 gives the full variable domain: DTGVSQNPRHKITKRGQNVTFRCDPISEHNRLYWYRQTLGQGPEFLTYFQNEAQLEKSRLLSDRFSAERPKGSFSTLEIQRTEQGDSAMYLCASSLAVGAQETQYFGPGTRLLVL.

The rearrangement joins TRBV5-1 to TRBJ2-7, with D possibly matching TRBD2 (5 bases). Trimming shortened V by 0 bases and J by 4 bases, and 17 bases separated the two germline ends. This CDR3 has 16 amino acids. Germline values: CDR1 SGHRS, CDR2 YFSETQ. The CDR3 bases are TGCGCCAGCAGCTTGGGGTCCGGGGTGGTTTCTTACGAGCAGTACTTC. This translates into CASSLGSGVVSYEQYF. Full variable domain (remainder filled in from reference TRBV5-1 and TRBJ2-7): KAGVTQTPRYLIKTRGQQVTLSCSPISGHRSVSWYQQTPGQGLQFLFEYFSETQRNKGNFPGRFSGRQFSNSRSEMNVSTLELGDSALYLCASSLGSGVVSYEQYFGPGTRLTVT.

The chain links TRBV3-1 (or the pseudogene TRBV3-2) to TRBJ1-3, with D unclear. With 1 base removed from V and 0 bases from J, the gap between germline ends came to 22 bases. The length of the CDR3 is 20 residues. CDR1 is LGHDT, CDR2 YNNKEL, per germline (reference sequence). The CDR3 spells CASSQAVVERSRPSGNTIYF. CDR3 DNA sequence: TGTGCCAGCAGCCAAGCGGTAGTCGAAAGAAGTAGACCCTCTGGAAACACCATATATTTT.